This T cell receptor (beta chain) was obtained from a study of OX40 agonist ivuxolimab in advanced cancers. Study conclusions and caveats: Expanded peripheral T-cell antigen specificity went undetermined. Expanded clones were, on average, more numerous in CD8+ T cells than in CD4+.

Of note for this clone: What it binds is unknown. The same CDR3 also results from other DNA sequences found in this sample.

Sequencing used immunoSEQ multiplex PCR; TCRdb keeps in-frame clones, though not all of them. The table lists 150,000 to 180,000 clones, roughly 94% of them singletons. Anyone with autoimmune disease history or systemic immunosuppression was excluded. This TCR was sampled from an adult with an advanced solid tumor such as melanoma, head and neck, liver or kidney cancer. The starting material was CD4+ or CD8+ T cells sorted from blood, obtained in a trial of the OX40 agonist ivuxolimab.

Written as DNA, the CDR3 is TGTGCCAGCTCACCCCAAAAGAACACTGAAGCTTTCTTT. Protein product: CASSPQKNTEAFF. The chain has TRBV18 and TRBJ1-1; D remains ambiguous. Trimming took 3 bases from V and 1 from J, leaving 6 bases between them. The CDR3 contains 13 residues. The germline V gene encodes CDR1 KGHSH and CDR2 LQKENI.